This passage covers 19 T cell receptor beta chains from one sample sequenced in a study of PD-1 blockade in classical Hodgkin lymphoma. All patients experienced relapse after autologous stem cell transplantation, and brentuximab vedotin exposure was variable. Magnetic negative selection was used to purify CD4+ T cells from thawed PBMCs. TCRdb keeps only in-frame clones here, not all; method: immunoSEQ multiplex PCR. The table lists about 27,000 clones, about 80% of them singletons, with 2.4% in the top ten. Material: CD4+ T cells from blood, obtained at baseline. All receptors derive from a human donor with classical Hodgkin lymphoma.

The rearrangement uses TRBV25-1 and TRBJ2-1; the D gene is possibly TRBD1 (6 bases). The germline CDR1 and CDR2 sequences are MGHDK and SYGVNS. V was shortened by 3 bases and J by 4 bases, with 22 bases between the two germline ends. CDR3 length: 18 residues. In DNA form, the CDR3 reads TGTGCCAGCAGTGACCCCCGATATTTGGAAGGGGGATACAATGAGCAGTTCTTC. Protein sequence: CASSDPRYLEGGYNEQFF. Based on the CDR3 plus reference TRBV25-1 and TRBJ2-1, the full variable domain is EADIYQTPRYLVIGTGKKITLECSQTMGHDKMYWYQQDPGMELHLIHYSYGVNSTEKGDLSSESTVSRIRTEHFPLTLESARPSHTSQYLCASSDPRYLEGGYNEQFFGPGTRLTVL.

This chain joins TRBV5-5 and TRBJ2-7; 7 positions match TRBD1. Trimming removed 3 bases from V and 12 bases from J; junction bases left unmatched: 15. Germline V gives CDR1 SGHKS, CDR2 YYEKEE (reference sequence). CDR3 size: 14 residues. CDR3 nucleotides: TGTGCCAGCAGCTCCCTGCGACAGGGCCCCAGGGCGTACTTC. Amino acid sequence: CASSSLRQGPRAYF.

This chain connects TRBV11-3 to TRBJ2-1, with D possibly being TRBD2 (5 bases). CDR1 SGHNT and CDR2 YENEEA come from the germline V gene. CDR3 length: 14 residues. Trimming took off 5 bases at V and 1 base at J, with 9 bases between the two ends. The CDR3 DNA sequence: TGTGCCAGCAGCAAGGACTTTTCCTACAATGAGCAGTTCTTC. Translated: CASSKDFSYNEQFF.

V and J are TRBV5-5 and TRBJ1-5; D is undetermined. V was cut by 5 bases and J by 13 bases, with 19 bases left in between. The V gene's germline CDR1 is SGHKS and CDR2 YYEKEE (reference sequence). This CDR3 spans 13 amino acids. This chain's CDR3 is CASSNPVRYSQHF. The DNA for the CDR3 is TGTGCCAGCAGTAATCCGGTTAGGTATTCTCAGCATTTT. The full variable domain, with the rest looked up from reference TRBV5-5 and TRBJ1-5, is DAGVTQSPTHLIKTRGQQVTLRCSPISGHKSVSWYQQVLGQGPQFIFQYYEKEERGRGNFPDRFSARQFPNYSSELNVNALLLGDSALYLCASSNPVRYSQHFGDGTRLSIL.

The chain couples TRBV19 to TRBJ1-1; D remains unclear. Germline CDR1 is LNHDA and CDR2 is SQIVND (reference sequence). The V end lost 3 bases, the J end lost 5 bases, and 19 bases lay between the germline ends. This CDR3 comprises 16 residues. The CDR3 region is CASSIGIGRVKTEAFF. The CDR3 DNA sequence: TGTGCCAGTAGTATTGGAATAGGTAGGGTAAAAACTGAAGCTTTCTTT.

The rearrangement uses TRBV29-1 and TRBJ1-2, with a weak D call TRBD1 (5 bases). The V end lost 7 bases, the J end lost 6 bases, and 12 bases lay between the germline ends. The germline gives CDR1 SQVTM, CDR2 ANQGSEA. This CDR3 has 11 amino acids. CDR3 DNA sequence: TGCAGCGGGGCGTGGGGCGATGGCTACACCTTC. It codes for CSGAWGDGYTF.

The rearrangement links TRBV15 to TRBJ2-1, with 7 bases fitting TRBD1. This CDR3 comprises 16 residues. Germline-derived CDR1 and CDR2 are LNHNV and YYDKDF (reference sequence). Trimming took 1 base from V and 7 from J; bases not matched to a gene: 10. CDR3 coding DNA: TGTGCCACCAGCAGAGGGGTGACAGGGTACGGGAATGAGCAGTTCTTC. Translation: CATSRGVTGYGNEQFF.

The gene calls are TRBV29-1 and TRBJ1-2; possibly TRBD1 for D (5 bases). CDR3 size: 15 residues. Germline CDR1 is SQVTM and CDR2 is ANQGSEA. Trimming removed 0 bases at V and 8 bases at J, with 19 bases between. In nucleotides, the CDR3 is TGCAGCGTTGAAGATCTTCTTGGGGGTCATGGAGGCTACACCTTC. Translating it yields CSVEDLLGGHGGYTF. Variable domain in full (rest from reference TRBV29-1 and TRBJ1-2): SAVISQKPSRDICQRGTSLTIQCQVDSQVTMMFWYRQQPGQSLTLIATANQGSEATYESGFVIDKFPISRPNLTFSTLTVSNMSPEDSSIYLCSVEDLLGGHGGYTFGSGTRLTVV.

The chain employs TRBV10-3 and TRBJ2-1; D gene unclear. This CDR3 region has 12 residues. CDR1 and CDR2 (germline): ENHRY, SYGVKD. The V gene lost 4 bases and the J gene lost 5 bases, with 6 bases spanning the gap. CDR3 coding DNA: TGTGCCATCAGTGTGGTCGACAATGAGCAGTTCTTC. It encodes CAISVVDNEQFF.

The chain links TRBV4-3 to TRBJ1-2, with a tentative D call TRBD1 (5 bases). The CDR3 consists of 19 residues. V was shortened by 0 bases and J by 6 bases, with 26 bases between the two germline ends. Germline loops: CDR1 LGHNA, CDR2 YSLEER. CDR3 DNA sequence: TGCGCCAGCAGCCAAGAAGGTTTGGGTTGGAGGGCTGGGGCGGATGGCTACACCTTC. Translating it yields CASSQEGLGWRAGADGYTF.

The gene calls are TRBV14 and TRBJ2-3; maybe TRBD2 (6 bases). V was cut by 4 bases and J by 6 bases, with 14 bases left in between. This CDR3 is built from 14 residues. Germline-derived CDR1 and CDR2 are SGHDN and FVKESK. In DNA, the CDR3 is TGTGCCAGCAGCCGGCGGGGCCCCGCGGATACGCAGTATTTT. This sequence encodes CASSRRGPADTQYF.

V and J are TRBV5-4 and TRBJ1-2; D not resolved. The CDR3 totals 13 residues. V was shortened by 9 bases and J by 7 bases, with 19 bases between the two germline ends. Germline V CDR1 and CDR2: SGHNT, YYREEE (reference sequence). The CDR3 DNA reads as TGTGCCATCTGCCACGAGGGAAGGGCTGGCTACACCTTC. The encoded protein is CAICHEGRAGYTF.

The chain has TRBV5-4 and TRBJ1-2; 7 nucleotides agree with TRBD1. The CDR3 consists of 14 residues. Trimming cost V 4 bases and J 5 bases; bases outside gene matches: 8. Germline assignment: CDR1 SGHNT and CDR2 YYREEE (reference sequence). The CDR3 coding sequence is TGTGCCAGCAGCCCCGATTCCAGGGGGTATGGCTACACCTTC. Its translation: CASSPDSRGYGYTF.

The rearrangement links TRBV6-1 to TRBJ2-5; 8 bases agree with TRBD2. Germline V CDR1 and CDR2: MNHNS, SASEGT. CDR3 length equals 15 residues. The J segment lost 3 bases and the V segment lost 7 bases, leaving 10 bases of the junction unmatched. This CDR3 is CASNPSGQGKETQYF. The CDR3 DNA sequence: TGTGCCAGCAATCCTAGCGGGCAGGGGAAAGAGACCCAGTACTTC.

J is TRBJ2-1 and V is TRBV5-1, with D possibly matching TRBD1 (6 bases). This CDR3 contains 15 residues. Trimming took 5 bases from V and 0 from J, leaving 12 bases between them. From germline, CDR1 is SGHRS and CDR2 YFSETQ. The CDR3 is CASSRRQDSYNEQFF. The CDR3 region has the DNA TGCGCCAGCAGTCGTCGACAGGACTCCTACAATGAGCAGTTCTTC.

This sequence joins TRBV29-1 and TRBJ2-3; TRBD2 is a possible D gene (5 bases). CDR1 is SQVTM, CDR2 ANQGSEA, per germline. Trimming left V 7 bases short and J 2 bases short, with 16 bases between. This CDR3 has 14 residues. The CDR3 reads CSAGGRWATDTQYF. CDR3 DNA sequence: TGCAGCGCCGGAGGTAGGTGGGCCACAGATACGCAGTATTTT.

The chain employs TRBV10-3 and TRBJ1-3, with 9 bases lining up with TRBD1. This CDR3 has 13 amino acids. Germline V gene sequence: CDR1 ENHRY, CDR2 SYGVKD. Unmatched junction bases numbered 4, after V lost 6 bases and J lost 7 bases. CDR3 coding DNA: TGTGCCATCAGCTCAGGGACAGGGAACACCATATATTTT. Its translation: CAISSGTGNTIYF.

This CDR3 reads CASNTGTGYSNQPQHF. The CDR3 region has the DNA TGTGCCAGCAATACCGGGACAGGGTATAGCAATCAGCCCCAGCATTTT. The J gene is TRBJ1-5, the V gene TRBV6-6; 9 positions agree with TRBD1. J was trimmed by 0 bases and V by 7 bases; bases with no gene match: 7. Germline V gene lookup returns CDR1 MNHNY and CDR2 SVGAGI (reference sequence). CDR3 length: 16 residues.

Comments on this clone: One end of the junction fails to match germline, which may point to a read error. The chain uses TRBV11-1 and TRBJ1-2; D is unresolved. The CDR3 is 15 residues long. Germline V gene sequence: CDR1 SGHAT, CDR2 FQDESV (reference sequence). The CDR3 region is CASSLASDGLDGYAF. Written as DNA, the CDR3 is TGTGCCAGCAGCTTAGCTTCTGACGGGCTGGATGGCTACGCCTTC. The full variable domain, completed using reference TRBV11-1 and TRBJ1-2, is EAEVAQSPRYKITEKSQAVAFWCDPISGHATLYWYRQILGQGPELLVQFQDESVVDDSQLPKDRFSAERLKGVDSTLKIQPAELGDSAMYLCASSLASDGLDGYAFGSGTRLTVV.